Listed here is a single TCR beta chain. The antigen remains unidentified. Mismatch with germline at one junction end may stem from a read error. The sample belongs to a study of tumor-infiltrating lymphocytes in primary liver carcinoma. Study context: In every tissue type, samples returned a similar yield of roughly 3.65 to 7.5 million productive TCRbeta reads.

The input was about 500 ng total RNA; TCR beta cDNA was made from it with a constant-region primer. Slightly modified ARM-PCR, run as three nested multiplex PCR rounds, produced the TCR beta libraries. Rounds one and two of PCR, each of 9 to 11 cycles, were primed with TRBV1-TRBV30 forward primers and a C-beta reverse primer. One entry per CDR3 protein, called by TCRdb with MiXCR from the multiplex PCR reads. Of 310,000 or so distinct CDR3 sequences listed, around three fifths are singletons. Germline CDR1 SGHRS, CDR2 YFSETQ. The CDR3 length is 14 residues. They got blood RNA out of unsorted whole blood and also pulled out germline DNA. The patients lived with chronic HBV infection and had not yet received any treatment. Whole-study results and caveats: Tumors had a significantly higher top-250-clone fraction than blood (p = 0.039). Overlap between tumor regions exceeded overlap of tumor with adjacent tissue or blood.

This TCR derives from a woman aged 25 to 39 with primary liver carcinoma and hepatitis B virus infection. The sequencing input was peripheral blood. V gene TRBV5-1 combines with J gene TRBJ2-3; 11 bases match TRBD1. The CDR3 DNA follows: TGCGCCAGCAGCATCGGACAGGGGGCAGATAGGCAGTATTTT. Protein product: CASSIGQGADRQYF.